The sequence of this T cell receptor (beta chain) was determined in a study of blood T cell repertoires in COVID-19. For the study at large: Samples representing acute and convalescent COVID-19 were sourced from the United States, Italy and Spain. T cells, B-cell-depleted T cells, or PBMCs provided the cDNA or gDNA that served as material.

During active infection, Seattle patients enrolled and were then monitored through disease. The CDR3 loop spans 14 amino acids. The V gene's germline CDR1 is SNHLY and CDR2 FYNNEI. V was pared by 2 bases and J by 7 bases, with 12 bases between. The repertoire was sequenced with immunoSEQ multiplex PCR; TCRdb's copy has only in-frame clones and lacks some. This table holds some 400,000 clones, 87% found once. The source is a woman aged 55-69 years with COVID-19, enrolled during active disease. J is TRBJ2-1 and V is TRBV2; TRBD1 is a possible D gene (7 bases). The sample consisted of peripheral blood. CDR3: CASSELAGGNEQFF. In DNA form, the CDR3 reads TGTGCCAGCAGTGAATTGGCAGGGGGGAATGAGCAGTTCTTC.